Listed below are T cell receptor beta chains from one sample, sequenced in a study of CD8 T cells in Susac syndrome. TCRdb independently ran MiXCR on the immunoSEQ multiplex PCR reads; one entry per CDR3 protein. The table shows 200,000 or so distinct CDR3 sequences, with about 93% occurring only once. The sample comprised CD8+ T cells from PBMCs. These receptors were obtained from a human donor with multiple sclerosis. Each CDR3 is given with its conserved first and last residue. D genes are given only for firm matches. Rows may omit the clone size; those that give it use once, few, many or a size class.

j_call v_call d_call clone_size cdr3_nt cdr3_aa
TRBJ2-7 TRBV6-1 TRBD2 . TGTGCCAGCAATTTAGCGGGAAGCTACGAGCAGTACTTC CASNLAGSYEQYF
TRBJ2-3 TRBV7-2 . . TGTGCCAGCAGCTTGGGGTCCGGGGGAAGCACAGATACGCAGTATTTT CASSLGSGGSTDTQYF
TRBJ2-7 TRBV20-1 . . TGCAGTGCTACTGTCCCGGGCTTATCTTACTACGAGCAGTACTTC CSATVPGLSYYEQYF
TRBJ2-2 TRBV7-3 . . TGTGCCAGCAGCTTAAATAGTGGGGGGAACACCGGGGAGCTGTTTTTT CASSLNSGGNTGELFF
TRBJ2-7 TRBV12-3/TRBV12-4 . few TGTGCCAGCAGTTTAGTAGGGACCGAGCAGTACTTC CASSLVGTEQYF
TRBJ1-5 TRBV30 . . TGTGCCTGGAGTGTGGGGCAGGGCAAACAGCCCCAGCATTTT CAWSVGQGKQPQHF
TRBJ2-7 TRBV4-2 . few TGTGCCAGCAGCCTGAACCACGAGCAGTACTTC CASSLNHEQYF
TRBJ1-1 TRBV30 . . TGTGCCTGGAGTGATCCAGCGGAAGCTTTCTTT CAWSDPAEAFF
TRBJ2-7 TRBV7-6 . . TGTGCCAGCAGCTTCAGGGCGCAGGTTGGCTACGAGCAGTACTTC CASSFRAQVGYEQYF
TRBJ2-2 TRBV3-1 . . TGTGCCAGCAGCCAAGTTGACAGCACCGGGGAGCTGTTTTTT CASSQVDSTGELFF
TRBJ2-7 TRBV7-9 . . TGTGCCAGCAGTCTAACGACACCCTCCTACGAGCAGTACTTC CASSLTTPSYEQYF
TRBJ1-2 TRBV9 TRBD1 . TGTGCCAGCAGCGTACGAGGGGACAGCGTCTATGGCTACACCTTC CASSVRGDSVYGYTF
TRBJ1-6 TRBV5-1 . . TGCGCCAGCAGCTTTGAGAACCCCGATAATTCACCCCTCCACTTT CASSFENPDNSPLHF
TRBJ1-1 TRBV29-1 . . TGCAGTCGGGGCAGGGGAAAAAGGTGCACTGAAGCTTTCTTT CSRGRGKRCTEAFF
TRBJ2-7 TRBV4-1 TRBD1 . TGCGCCTCCACCCCCGGGACAGGGCCTTACGAGCAGTACTTC CASTPGTGPYEQYF
TRBJ2-7 TRBV4-1 . . TGCGCCAGCAGCCAAGAGCCAGGGGATCGCGAGCAGTACTTC CASSQEPGDREQYF
TRBJ2-5 TRBV15 . . TGTGCCACCAGCAGAGAGGGTACCCAAGAGACCCAGTACTTC CATSREGTQETQYF
TRBJ1-2 TRBV6-5 . . TGTGCCAGCAGCCGGGATCAGGTGGATGGCTACACCTTC CASSRDQVDGYTF
TRBJ1-2 TRBV20-1 . . TGCAGTGCACCTGGACCTGGGGAGAACTATGGCTACACCTTC CSAPGPGENYGYTF
TRBJ2-3 TRBV14 . . TGTGCCAGCAGCCAAAACTATGCTTTGACAGATACGCAGTATTTT CASSQNYALTDTQYF
TRBJ1-1 TRBV10-3 TRBD1 . TGTGCCACCGGAGCCCCTCAACAGGGGAGGGCTGAAGCTTTCTTT CATGAPQQGRAEAFF
TRBJ1-1 TRBV30 . once TGTGCCTGGAGTGGGGGAGGGGGGAACACTGAAGCTTTCTTT CAWSGGGGNTEAFF